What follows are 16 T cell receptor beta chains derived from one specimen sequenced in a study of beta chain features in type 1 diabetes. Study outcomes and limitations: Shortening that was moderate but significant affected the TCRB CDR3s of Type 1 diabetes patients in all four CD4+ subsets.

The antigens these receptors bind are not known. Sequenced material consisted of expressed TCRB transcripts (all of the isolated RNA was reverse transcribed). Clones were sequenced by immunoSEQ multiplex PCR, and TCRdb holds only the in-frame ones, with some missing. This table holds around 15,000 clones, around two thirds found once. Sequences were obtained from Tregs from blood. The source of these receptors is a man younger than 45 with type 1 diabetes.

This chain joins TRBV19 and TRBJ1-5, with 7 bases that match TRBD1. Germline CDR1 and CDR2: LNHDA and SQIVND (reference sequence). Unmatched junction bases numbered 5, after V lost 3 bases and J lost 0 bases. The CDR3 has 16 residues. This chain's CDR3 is CASSMGGQASNQPQHF. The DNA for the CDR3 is TGTGCCAGTAGTATGGGAGGACAGGCTAGCAATCAGCCCCAGCATTTT.

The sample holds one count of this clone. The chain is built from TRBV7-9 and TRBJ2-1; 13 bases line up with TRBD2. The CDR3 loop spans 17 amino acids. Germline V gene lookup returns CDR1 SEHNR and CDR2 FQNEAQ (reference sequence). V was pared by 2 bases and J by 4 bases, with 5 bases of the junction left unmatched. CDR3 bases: TGTGCCAGCAGCTTACCGCAGGGACTAGCGGGATACAATGAGCAGTTCTTC. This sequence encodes CASSLPQGLAGYNEQFF. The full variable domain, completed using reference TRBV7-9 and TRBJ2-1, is DTGVSQNPRHKITKRGQNVTFRCDPISEHNRLYWYRQTLGQGPEFLTYFQNEAQLEKSRLLSDRFSAERPKGSFSTLEIQRTEQGDSAMYLCASSLPQGLAGYNEQFFGPGTRLTVL.

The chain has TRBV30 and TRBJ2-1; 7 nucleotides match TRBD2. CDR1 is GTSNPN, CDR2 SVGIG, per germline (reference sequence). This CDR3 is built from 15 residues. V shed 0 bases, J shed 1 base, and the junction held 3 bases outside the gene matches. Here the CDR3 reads CAWSVQAGSYNEQFF. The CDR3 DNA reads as TGTGCCTGGAGTGTACAAGCGGGGTCCTACAATGAGCAGTTCTTC. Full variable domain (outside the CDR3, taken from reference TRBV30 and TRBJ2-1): SQTIHQWPATLVQPVGSPLSLECTVEGTSNPNLYWYRQAAGRGLQLLFYSVGIGQISSEVPQNLSASRPQDRQFILSSKKLLLSDSGFYLCAWSVQAGSYNEQFFGPGTRLTVL.

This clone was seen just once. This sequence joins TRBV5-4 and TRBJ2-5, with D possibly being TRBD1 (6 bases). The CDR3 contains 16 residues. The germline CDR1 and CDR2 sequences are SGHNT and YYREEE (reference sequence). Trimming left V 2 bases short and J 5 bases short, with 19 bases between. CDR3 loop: CASSFTGHLDAETQYF. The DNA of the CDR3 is TGTGCCAGCAGCTTCACGGGACACCTCGATGCGGAGACCCAGTACTTC.

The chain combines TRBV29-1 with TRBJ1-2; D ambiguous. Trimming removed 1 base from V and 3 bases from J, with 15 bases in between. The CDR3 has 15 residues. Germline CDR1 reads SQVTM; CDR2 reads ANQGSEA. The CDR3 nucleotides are TGCAGCGTTGAAGTATTGCGAACAGCCGACTATGGCTACACCTTC. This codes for CSVEVLRTADYGYTF.

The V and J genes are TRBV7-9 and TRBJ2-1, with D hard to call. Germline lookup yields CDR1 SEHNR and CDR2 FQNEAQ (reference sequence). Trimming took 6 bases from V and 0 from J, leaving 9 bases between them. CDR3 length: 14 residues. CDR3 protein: CASSAWSSYNEQFF. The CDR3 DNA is TGTGCCAGCAGTGCCTGGAGCTCCTACAATGAGCAGTTCTTC.

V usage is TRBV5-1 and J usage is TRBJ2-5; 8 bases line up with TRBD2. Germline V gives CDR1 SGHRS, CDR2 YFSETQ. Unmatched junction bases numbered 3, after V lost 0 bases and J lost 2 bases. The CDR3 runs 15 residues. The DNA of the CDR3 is TGCGCCAGCAGCTTGGCCGGGAGGGCACAAGAGACCCAGTACTTC. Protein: CASSLAGRAQETQYF.

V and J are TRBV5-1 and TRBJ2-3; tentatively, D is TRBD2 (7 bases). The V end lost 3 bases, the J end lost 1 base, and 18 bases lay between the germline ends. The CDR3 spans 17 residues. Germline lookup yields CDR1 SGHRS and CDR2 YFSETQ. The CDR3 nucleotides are TGCGCCAGCAGCTGGGGGGCAGGAGGGGGGGGCACAGATACGCAGTATTTT. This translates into CASSWGAGGGGTDTQYF.

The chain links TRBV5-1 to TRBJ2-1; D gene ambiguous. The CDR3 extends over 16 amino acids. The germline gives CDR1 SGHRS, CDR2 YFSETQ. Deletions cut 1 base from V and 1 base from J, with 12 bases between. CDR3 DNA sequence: TGCGCCAGCAGCTTGCTCATAACCCAGTCCTACAATGAGCAGTTCTTC. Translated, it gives CASSLLITQSYNEQFF.

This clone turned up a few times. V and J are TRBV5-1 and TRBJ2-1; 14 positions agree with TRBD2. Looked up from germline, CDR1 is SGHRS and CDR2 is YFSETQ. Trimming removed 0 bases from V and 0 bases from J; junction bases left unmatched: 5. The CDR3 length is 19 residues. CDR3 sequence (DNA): TGCGCCAGCAGCTTGGCCGTGACTAGCGGGAGGGGCTCCTACAATGAGCAGTTCTTC. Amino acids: CASSLAVTSGRGSYNEQFF.

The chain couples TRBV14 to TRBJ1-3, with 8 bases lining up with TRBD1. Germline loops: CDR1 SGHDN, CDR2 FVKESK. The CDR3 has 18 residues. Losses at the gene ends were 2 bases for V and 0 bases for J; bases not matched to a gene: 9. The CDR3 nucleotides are TGTGCCAGCAGCCAAATTTACAGGGGGGAGAGCTCTGGAAACACCATATATTTT. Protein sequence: CASSQIYRGESSGNTIYF. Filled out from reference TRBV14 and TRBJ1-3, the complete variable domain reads EAGVTQFPSHSVIEKGQTVTLRCDPISGHDNLYWYRRVMGKEIKFLLHFVKESKQDESGMPNNRFLAERTGGTYSTLKVQPAELEDSGVYFCASSQIYRGESSGNTIYFGEGSWLTVV.

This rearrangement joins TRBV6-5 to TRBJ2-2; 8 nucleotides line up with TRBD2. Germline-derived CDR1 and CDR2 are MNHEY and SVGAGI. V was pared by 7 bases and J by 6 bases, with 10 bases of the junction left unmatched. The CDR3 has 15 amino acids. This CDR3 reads CASTPGTSGAGELFF. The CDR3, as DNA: TGTGCCAGCACCCCCGGGACTAGTGGGGCCGGGGAGCTGTTTTTT.

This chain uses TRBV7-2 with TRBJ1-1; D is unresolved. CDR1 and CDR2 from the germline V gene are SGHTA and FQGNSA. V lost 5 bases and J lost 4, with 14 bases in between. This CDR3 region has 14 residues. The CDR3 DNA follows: TGTGCCAGCAGCCCCCTCGGCAGACTCACTGAAGCTTTCTTT. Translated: CASSPLGRLTEAFF.

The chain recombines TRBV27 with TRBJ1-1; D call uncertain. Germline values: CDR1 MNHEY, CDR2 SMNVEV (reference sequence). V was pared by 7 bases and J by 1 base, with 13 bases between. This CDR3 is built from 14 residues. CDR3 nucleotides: TGTGCCAGCAACCCAAGACGGGGGAACACTGAAGCTTTCTTT. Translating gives CASNPRRGNTEAFF.

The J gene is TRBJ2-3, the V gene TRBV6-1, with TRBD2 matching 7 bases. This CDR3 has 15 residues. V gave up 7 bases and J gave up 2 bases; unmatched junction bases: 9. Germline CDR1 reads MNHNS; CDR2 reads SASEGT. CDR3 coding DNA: TGTGCCAGCATTGTATGGGGGGGATACACAGATACGCAGTATTTT. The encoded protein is CASIVWGGYTDTQYF.

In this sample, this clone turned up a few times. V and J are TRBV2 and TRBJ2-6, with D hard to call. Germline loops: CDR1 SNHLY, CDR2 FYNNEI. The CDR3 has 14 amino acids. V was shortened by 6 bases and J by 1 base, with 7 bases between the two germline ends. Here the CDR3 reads CASRPQSGANVLTF. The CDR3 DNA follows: TGTGCCAGCAGACCTCAGTCTGGGGCCAACGTCCTGACTTTC.